This T cell receptor beta chain was sequenced for a study of CD8+CD57+ T cells in acquired aplastic anemia. Template material for TCR beta VDJ and CDR3 profiling consisted of genomic DNA. TCRdb passed the reads through MiXCR, listing each CDR3 protein once. The sample yields 200,000 to 300,000 distinct CDR3 sequences, 82% seen once. In regard to this clonotype: The junction shows a germline mismatch at one end, possibly a read error.

Individuals selected for sequencing had exhibited CD8+CD57+ cell expansion on flow cytometry. The germline CDR1 and CDR2 sequences are SGHVS and FQNEAQ. This CDR3 is 14 amino acids long. Sequencing was carried out using sorted CD4+, CD8+, or CD8+CD57+ T cells (not recorded which) from PBMCs. The chain combines TRBV7-8 with TRBJ2-3; 8 positions agree with TRBD2. This TCR was recovered from a human donor with aplastic anemia. As DNA, the CDR3 is TGTGCCAGCAGCTTTGCGGGAGGTCGGACAGCCCTTTCTTTT. This sequence encodes CASSFAGGRTALSF.